The clone carrying this T cell receptor (beta chain) came up many times. This sample was included in a study of T-cell reconstitution after alpha-beta-depleted transplantation in children. Germline lookup yields CDR1 SQVTM and CDR2 ANQGSEA. The CDR3 has 13 residues. The V end lost 4 bases, the J end lost 7 bases, and 14 bases lay between the germline ends. During its preparation, the TCRbeta library received unique molecular identifiers. TCRdb used MiXCR to reprocess the PCR reads, holding one entry per CDR3 protein. The data show 150,000 to 200,000 distinct CDR3 sequences, with around 5.9% seen just once and under 5% held by the top ten.

The chain employs TRBV29-1 and TRBJ2-1; D might be TRBD1 (6 bases). The material sequenced was PBMCs, taken before TCRalphabeta/CD19-depleted stem cell transplant. The TCR sequence derives from a girl under two years old with combined immunodeficiency, due to receive a stem cell transplant. CDR3 residues: CSVVLGGVNEQFF. The CDR3 DNA follows: TGCAGCGTTGTCTTAGGGGGAGTGAATGAGCAGTTCTTC.